Listed here are 29 T cell receptor beta chains from one sample, sequenced in a study of blood T cell repertoires in COVID-19. Some clones are missing from TCRdb's copy, which holds only in-frame ones; the method was immunoSEQ multiplex PCR. The sample lists 200,000 to 250,000 clones, around nine tenths occurring once. What was sequenced was peripheral blood. The source is a man aged 18-30 years with active or convalescent COVID-19.

The chain couples TRBV7-2 to TRBJ2-7; 9 positions agree with TRBD2. V shed 5 bases, J shed 0 bases, and the junction held 8 bases outside the gene matches. Germline V CDR1 and CDR2: SGHTA, FQGNSA. The CDR3 is 16 amino acids. Here the CDR3 DNA reads TGTGCCAGCAGCCGTAGGGTAGCGGGAGACTCCTACGAGCAGTACTTC. It specifies CASSRRVAGDSYEQYF.

The chain joins TRBV19 to TRBJ1-2; 10 bases are shared with TRBD1. In germline, CDR1 is LNHDA, CDR2 SQIVND (reference sequence). The CDR3 length is 15 residues. With V trimmed by 5 bases and J by 3 bases, 6 bases remained unmatched. The CDR3 here is CASSRDRGLDYGYTF. For the CDR3, the DNA is TGTGCCAGTAGTCGTGACAGGGGGCTGGACTATGGCTACACCTTC. The full variable domain, in which reference TRBV19 and TRBJ1-2 provide the parts outside the CDR3, is DGGITQSPKYLFRKEGQNVTLSCEQNLNHDAMYWYRQDPGQGLRLIYYSQIVNDFQKGDIAEGYSVSREKKESFPLTVTSAQKNPTAFYLCASSRDRGLDYGYTFGSGTRLTVV.

The table lists this clone with a few counts. The chain recombines TRBV27 with TRBJ1-6; 9 bases fit TRBD1. The CDR3 contains 15 residues. The junction had 5 bases not matched to a gene; V was cut back by 6 bases and J by 5 bases. Per germline, CDR1 MNHEY and CDR2 SMNVEV (reference sequence). CDR3 amino acids: CASSPRDRDNSPLHF. The CDR3, as DNA: TGTGCCAGCAGCCCCCGGGACAGGGATAATTCACCCCTCCACTTT.

CDR3 DNA: TGTGCCAGCAGTTTCCGACAGGGCAATCAGCCCCAGCATTTT. Encoded protein: CASSFRQGNQPQHF. The V gene is TRBV27, the J gene TRBJ1-5; D may be TRBD1 (6 bases). Germline values: CDR1 MNHEY, CDR2 SMNVEV (reference sequence). Between the trimmed V and J ends, which lost 3 bases and 2 bases, there was a span of 8 bases. The CDR3 sequence is 14 residues long.

The genes are TRBV6-4 and TRBJ2-1; 13 bases line up with TRBD2. The V segment lost 6 bases and the J segment 10 bases; nucleotides outside the gene matches: 9. CDR1 and CDR2 from the germline V gene are MRHNA and SNTAGT. The CDR3 has 15 residues. The CDR3: CASSAETSGRREQFF. CDR3 DNA sequence: TGTGCCAGCAGCGCCGAGACTAGCGGGAGGCGGGAGCAGTTCTTC.

This chain uses TRBV7-8 with TRBJ1-4; D gene ambiguous. Trimming cost V 2 bases and J 4 bases, with 11 bases left between them. CDR3 length: 15 residues. CDR1 and CDR2 from the germline V gene are SGHVS and FQNEAQ. This CDR3 is CASSLYRRLNEKLFF. CDR3 in DNA: TGTGCCAGCAGCTTATATCGGCGGCTTAATGAAAAACTGTTTTTT. The variable domain in full, with the rest retrieved from reference TRBV7-8 and TRBJ1-4, is GAGVSQSPRYKVAKRGQDVALRCDPISGHVSLFWYQQALGQGPEFLTYFQNEAQLDKSGLPSDRFFAERPEGSVSTLKIQRTQQEDSAVYLCASSLYRRLNEKLFFGSGTQLSVL.

This clone has a single count. The CDR3 loop reads CASSYRTGGAQPQHF. The CDR3, as DNA: TGTGCCAGCAGTTACAGGACAGGCGGGGCTCAGCCCCAGCATTTT. The rearrangement links TRBV28 to TRBJ1-5; 7 positions agree with TRBD1. CDR3 length equals 15 residues. Trimming at V came to 4 bases and at J to 6 bases, leaving 9 bases not matched to a gene. Germline values: CDR1 MDHEN, CDR2 SYDVKM.

Only a few counts were recorded for this clone. The V call is TRBV3-1 (or the pseudogene TRBV3-2), the J call TRBJ1-1, with D perhaps matching TRBD1 (5 bases). The CDR3 contains 12 residues. V was trimmed by 2 bases and J by 8 bases, leaving 9 bases between them. Germline CDR1 is LGHDT and CDR2 is YNNKEL (reference sequence). CDR3 bases: TGTGCCAGCAGCCAACTGACAGAGGAAGCTTTCTTT. Protein product: CASSQLTEEAFF.

The V call is TRBV10-2, the J call TRBJ2-7, with 15 bases matching TRBD2. This CDR3 is built from 14 residues. Germline values: CDR1 WSHSY, CDR2 SAAADI. V lost 6 bases to trimming and J lost 3 bases; unmatched junction nucleotides: 0. CDR3 protein: CASRGLAGGYEQYF. The CDR3 coding sequence is TGCGCCAGCAGGGGACTAGCGGGAGGCTACGAGCAGTACTTC.

This clone was observed a few times. The rearrangement joins TRBV6-6 to TRBJ2-3; 7 bases map to TRBD1. The trim removed 6 bases at V and 1 base at J, leaving 7 bases unmatched. CDR1 MNHNY and CDR2 SVGAGI come from the germline V gene (reference sequence). This CDR3 has 15 amino acids. The CDR3 DNA sequence: TGTGCCAGCAGACCAAGAGACAGGGGCACAGATACGCAGTATTTT. It encodes CASRPRDRGTDTQYF.

The chain joins TRBV7-9 to TRBJ2-2; D remains ambiguous. Germline V gene sequence: CDR1 SEHNR, CDR2 FQNEAQ (reference sequence). The CDR3 is 12 residues long. V lost 3 bases and J lost 6, with 5 bases in between. DNA of the CDR3: TGTGCCAGCAGCTTTCGGGCCGGGGAGCTGTTTTTT. This translates into CASSFRAGELFF.

The chain links TRBV27 to TRBJ1-1; 9 nucleotides line up with TRBD1. Germline V gene lookup returns CDR1 MNHEY and CDR2 SMNVEV (reference sequence). The junction had 6 bases not matched to a gene; V was cut back by 2 bases and J by 5 bases. This CDR3 is 15 amino acids long. The CDR3 nucleotides are TGTGCCAGCAGTTTAGCGGGACAGGGAGAGACTGAAGCTTTCTTT. Protein product: CASSLAGQGETEAFF.

The rearrangement links TRBV2 to TRBJ1-5; D uncertain. With 0 bases removed from V and 3 bases from J, the gap between germline ends came to 6 bases. Germline CDR1 is SNHLY and CDR2 is FYNNEI. CDR3 length: 14 amino acids. In nucleotides, the CDR3 is TGTGCCAGCAGTGAAGCGCAGTTCAATCAGCCCCAGCATTTT. This encodes CASSEAQFNQPQHF. The variable domain in full, completed from reference TRBV2 and TRBJ1-5, reads EPEVTQTPSHQVTQMGQEVILRCVPISNHLYFYWYRQILGQKVEFLVSFYNNEISEKSEIFDDQFSVERPDGSNFTLKIRSTKLEDSAMYFCASSEAQFNQPQHFGDGTRLSIL.

This rearrangement joins TRBV6-5 to TRBJ2-1; 9 bases are shared with TRBD1. With 6 bases clipped from V and 0 bases from J, the junction kept 3 bases outside the gene matches. CDR1 and CDR2 (germline): MNHEY, SVGAGI. CDR3 length: 15 residues. Here the CDR3 reads CASSLTGGSYNEQFF. In DNA form, the CDR3 reads TGTGCCAGCAGCCTGACAGGGGGCTCCTACAATGAGCAGTTCTTC.

As for this clone: At one end the junction does not follow the germline gene, possibly because of a read error. J is TRBJ2-7 and V is TRBV2; 8 nucleotides match TRBD1. There are 15 residues in the CDR3. The germline CDR1 and CDR2 sequences are SNHLY and FYNNEI. The CDR3 DNA sequence: TGTGCCAGCAGTGGGGGGACAGGAGTTTCCTACGGGCAGTACTTC. This translates into CASSGGTGVSYGQYF.

The rearrangement joins TRBV6-5 to TRBJ2-7; D unresolved. This CDR3 spans 14 amino acids. Germline lookup yields CDR1 MNHEY and CDR2 SVGAGI. Trimming cost V 0 bases and J 2 bases, with 8 bases left between them. Here the CDR3 reads CASSYSPGPYEQYF. The CDR3 DNA reads TGTGCCAGCAGTTACTCGCCTGGCCCCTACGAGCAGTACTTC.

This chain uses TRBV28 with TRBJ1-6, with a tentative D call TRBD1 (6 bases). Germline V gene lookup returns CDR1 MDHEN and CDR2 SYDVKM. Trimming left V 6 bases short and J 9 bases short, with 15 bases between. There are 14 residues in the CDR3. The CDR3 region is CASRNGQSSSPLHF. The CDR3 coding sequence is TGTGCCAGCAGAAACGGACAGTCTTCTTCACCCCTCCACTTT.

Only a few counts were recorded for this clone. The chain uses TRBV30 and TRBJ2-3, with a weak D call TRBD2 (5 bases). CDR1 is GTSNPN and CDR2 is SVGIG in the germline V gene (reference sequence). The CDR3 spans 15 residues. V lost 0 bases, J lost 0 bases, and 10 bases lay in between. The CDR3 sequence is CAWSVPRESTDTQYF. CDR3 bases: TGTGCCTGGAGTGTACCGAGGGAGAGCACAGATACGCAGTATTTT.

This clone was counted a single time. The chain joins TRBV19 to TRBJ2-7; the match to TRBD2 covers 10 bases. With V trimmed by 2 bases and J by 6 bases, 4 bases remained unmatched. This CDR3 spans 14 amino acids. Germline V gene data show CDR1 as LNHDA and CDR2 as SQIVND (reference sequence). The CDR3 sequence: CASSILAGAGEQYF. The CDR3 region has the DNA TGTGCCAGTAGTATACTAGCGGGAGCCGGCGAGCAGTACTTC.

J is TRBJ2-7 and V is TRBV6-5; 9 nucleotides match TRBD1. V gave up 6 bases and J gave up 1 base; unmatched junction bases: 4. The CDR3 spans 14 residues. Germline V gives CDR1 MNHEY, CDR2 SVGAGI. The chain's CDR3 is CASRKQGASYEQYF. CDR3 DNA: TGTGCCAGCAGAAAACAGGGGGCATCCTACGAGCAGTACTTC.

The chain employs TRBV29-1 and TRBJ2-1, with TRBD1 matching 8 bases. CDR3 length equals 17 residues. The ends lost 4 bases at V and 0 bases at J; junction bases unmatched: 11. Germline V CDR1 and CDR2: SQVTM, ANQGSEA. CDR3 sequence: CSVAGGAGRDSYNEQFF. The DNA for the CDR3 is TGCAGCGTTGCAGGGGGCGCTGGGCGGGACTCCTACAATGAGCAGTTCTTC.

V gene TRBV27 combines with J gene TRBJ1-5, with D possibly being TRBD1 (6 bases). CDR1 MNHEY and CDR2 SMNVEV come from the germline V gene (reference sequence). The CDR3 totals 14 residues. Between the trimmed V and J ends, which lost 3 bases and 4 bases, there was a span of 10 bases. CDR3 amino acids: CASSLGGPNQPQHF. The CDR3 DNA sequence: TGTGCCAGCAGTTTGGGGGGGCCGAATCAGCCCCAGCATTTT.

The genes are TRBV28 and TRBJ1-4; perhaps TRBD1 as D (6 bases). This CDR3 has 14 residues. V lost 9 bases and J 13 bases, leaving 24 bases between the germline ends. Germline CDR1 MDHEN, CDR2 SYDVKM. This CDR3 is CASRLGGVIPRLFF. The CDR3 DNA reads as TGTGCCAGTCGTCTAGGGGGTGTGATACCTCGACTGTTTTTT.

In DNA, the CDR3 is TGTGCCAGCAGTGAAAGGGCAGGGGTTGGCTACACCTTC. Translation: CASSERAGVGYTF. The chain has TRBV6-1 and TRBJ1-2, with D possibly matching TRBD1 (6 bases). This CDR3 is 13 amino acids long. V lost 2 bases to trimming and J lost 7 bases, with 11 bases between them. Germline V lookup: CDR1 MNHNS, CDR2 SASEGT.

CDR3 DNA: TGTGCCTGGAGTGCCCAGTTAGGGGCCGACATTCAGTACTTC. As protein: CAWSAQLGADIQYF. The J gene is TRBJ2-4, the V gene TRBV30; perhaps TRBD1 as D (5 bases). V was shortened by 1 base and J by 8 bases, with 15 bases between the two germline ends. The CDR3 runs 14 residues. Germline V gives CDR1 GTSNPN, CDR2 SVGIG (reference sequence).

DNA of the CDR3: TGTGCCAGCGGTTTCGGGACAGGGAGGGGAAATGAGCAGTTCTTC. This encodes CASGFGTGRGNEQFF. V gene TRBV7-6 combines with J gene TRBJ2-1, with 9 nucleotides matching TRBD1. V lost 8 bases and J lost 7; bases outside the gene matches: 12. The length of the CDR3 is 15 residues. The V gene's germline CDR1 is SGHVS and CDR2 FNYEAQ.

This clone came up a few times. The genes are TRBV9 and TRBJ1-3; D is unclear. Trimming cost V 0 bases and J 1 base, with 14 bases left between them. The CDR3 loop spans 17 amino acids. Germline assignment: CDR1 SGDLS and CDR2 YYNGEE. The CDR3 here is CASSVEGRPNSGNTIYF. The CDR3 bases are TGTGCCAGCAGCGTAGAAGGGAGACCTAATTCTGGAAACACCATATATTTT.

The rearrangement joins TRBV4-1 to TRBJ2-3; D is uncertain. Per the germline V gene, CDR1 is MGHRA and CDR2 is YSYEKL. V lost 0 bases, J lost 8 bases, and 6 bases lay in between. CDR3 size: 12 residues. The CDR3 here is CASSQDIGTQYF. In DNA, the CDR3 is TGCGCCAGCAGCCAAGATATCGGTACGCAGTATTTT.

This chain joins TRBV24-1 and TRBJ2-5; TRBD2 agrees at 9 bases. This CDR3 is 14 amino acids long. Trimming removed 3 bases from V and 5 bases from J; junction bases left unmatched: 3. Germline V gives CDR1 KGHDR, CDR2 SFDVKD. The CDR3 region is CATSDRRGGETQYF. The CDR3 DNA sequence: TGTGCCACCAGTGATCGGCGGGGGGGTGAGACCCAGTACTTC.